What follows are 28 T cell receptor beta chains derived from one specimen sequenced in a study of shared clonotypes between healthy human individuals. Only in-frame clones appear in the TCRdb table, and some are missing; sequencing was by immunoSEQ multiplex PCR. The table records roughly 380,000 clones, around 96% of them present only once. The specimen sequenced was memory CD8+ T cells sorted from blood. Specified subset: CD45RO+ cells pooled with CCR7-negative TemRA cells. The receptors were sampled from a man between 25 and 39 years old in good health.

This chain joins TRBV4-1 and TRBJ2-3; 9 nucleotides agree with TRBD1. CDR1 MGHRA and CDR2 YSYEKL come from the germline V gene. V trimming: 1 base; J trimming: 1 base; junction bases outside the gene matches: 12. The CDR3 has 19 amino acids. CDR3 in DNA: TGCGCCAGCAGCCAAGTCTTCTCCCGCCGGGACAGGGGCACAGATACGCAGTATTTT. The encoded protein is CASSQVFSRRDRGTDTQYF.

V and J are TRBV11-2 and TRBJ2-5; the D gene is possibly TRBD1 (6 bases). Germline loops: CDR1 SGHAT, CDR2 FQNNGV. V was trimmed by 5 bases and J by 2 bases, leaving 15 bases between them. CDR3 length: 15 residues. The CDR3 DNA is TGTGCCAGCAGCGACATTGGGACACCACAAGAGACCCAGTACTTC. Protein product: CASSDIGTPQETQYF.

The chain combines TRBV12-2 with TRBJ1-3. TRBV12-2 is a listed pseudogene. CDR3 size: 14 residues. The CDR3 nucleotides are TGTGCAAGTCGCTTAGCGCTAGGGTCGAACACCATATATTTT. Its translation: CASRLALGSNTIYF.

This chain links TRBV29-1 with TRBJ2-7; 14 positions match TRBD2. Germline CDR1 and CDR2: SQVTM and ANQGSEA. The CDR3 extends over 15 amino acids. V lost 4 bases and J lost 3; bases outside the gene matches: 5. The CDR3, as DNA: TGCAGCGTTGCAGGGGGGACTAGCGGGAGCTACGAGCAGTACTTC. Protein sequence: CSVAGGTSGSYEQYF.

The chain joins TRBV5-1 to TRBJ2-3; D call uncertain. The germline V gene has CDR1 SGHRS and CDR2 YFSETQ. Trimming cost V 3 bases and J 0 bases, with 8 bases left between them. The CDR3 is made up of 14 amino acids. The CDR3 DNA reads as TGCGCCAGCAGCTCCCGTCCTAGCACAGATACGCAGTATTTT. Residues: CASSSRPSTDTQYF.

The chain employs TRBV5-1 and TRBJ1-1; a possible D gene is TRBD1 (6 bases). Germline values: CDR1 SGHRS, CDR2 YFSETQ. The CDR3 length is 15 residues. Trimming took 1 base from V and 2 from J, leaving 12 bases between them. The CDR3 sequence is CASSLSRTVNTEAFF. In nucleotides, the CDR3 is TGCGCCAGCAGCTTGTCCAGGACAGTAAACACTGAAGCTTTCTTT.

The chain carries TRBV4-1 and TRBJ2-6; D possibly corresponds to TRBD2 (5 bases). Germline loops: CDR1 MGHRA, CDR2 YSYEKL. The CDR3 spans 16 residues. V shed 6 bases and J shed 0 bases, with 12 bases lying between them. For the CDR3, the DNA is TGCGCCAGCAGGGACTTGCCCGTCTCTGGGGCCAACGTCCTGACTTTC. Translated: CASRDLPVSGANVLTF.

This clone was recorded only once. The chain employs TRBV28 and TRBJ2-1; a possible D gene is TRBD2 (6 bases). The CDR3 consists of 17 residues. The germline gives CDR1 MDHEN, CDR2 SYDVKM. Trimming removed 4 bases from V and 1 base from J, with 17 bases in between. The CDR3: CASSSLGGRGSYNEQFF. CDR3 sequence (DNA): TGTGCCAGCAGTTCGCTGGGGGGAAGGGGATCCTACAATGAGCAGTTCTTC.

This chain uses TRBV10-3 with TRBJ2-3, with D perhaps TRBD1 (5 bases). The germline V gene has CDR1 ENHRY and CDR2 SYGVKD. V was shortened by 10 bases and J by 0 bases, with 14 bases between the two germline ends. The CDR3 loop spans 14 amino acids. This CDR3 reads CATRTPRSTDTQYF. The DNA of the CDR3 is TGTGCCACCCGGACACCTAGGAGCACAGATACGCAGTATTTT.

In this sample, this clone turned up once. The CDR3 region is CAISESTGAFF. For the CDR3, the DNA is TGTGCCATCAGTGAGTCGACAGGAGCTTTCTTT. The chain is built from TRBV10-3 and TRBJ1-1; D possibly corresponds to TRBD1 (6 bases). CDR1 ENHRY and CDR2 SYGVKD come from the germline V gene. This CDR3 is built from 11 residues. Trimming took 0 bases from V and 10 from J, leaving 6 bases between them.

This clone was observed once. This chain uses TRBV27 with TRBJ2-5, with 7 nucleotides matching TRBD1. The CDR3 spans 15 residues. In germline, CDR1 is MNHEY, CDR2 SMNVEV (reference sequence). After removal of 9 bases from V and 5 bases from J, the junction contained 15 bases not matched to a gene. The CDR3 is CASRDWTGGGETQYF. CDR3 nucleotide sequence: TGTGCCAGTCGGGATTGGACAGGCGGCGGGGAGACCCAGTACTTC.

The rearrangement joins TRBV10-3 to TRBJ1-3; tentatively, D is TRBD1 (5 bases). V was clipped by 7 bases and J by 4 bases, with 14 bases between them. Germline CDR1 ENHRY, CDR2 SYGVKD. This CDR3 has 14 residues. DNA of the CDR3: TGTGCCATCACTGAAGACAGAGGAGGAAACACCATATATTTT. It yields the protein CAITEDRGGNTIYF.

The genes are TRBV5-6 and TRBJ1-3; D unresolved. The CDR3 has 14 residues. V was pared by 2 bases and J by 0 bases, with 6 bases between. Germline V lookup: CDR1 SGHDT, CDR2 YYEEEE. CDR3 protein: CASSFSFSGNTIYF. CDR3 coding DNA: TGTGCCAGCAGCTTTTCTTTCTCTGGAAACACCATATATTTT. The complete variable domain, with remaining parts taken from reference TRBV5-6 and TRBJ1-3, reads DAGVTQSPTHLIKTRGQQVTLRCSPKSGHDTVSWYQQALGQGPQFIFQYYEEEERQRGNFPDRFSGHQFPNYSSELNVNALLLGDSALYLCASSFSFSGNTIYFGEGSWLTVV.

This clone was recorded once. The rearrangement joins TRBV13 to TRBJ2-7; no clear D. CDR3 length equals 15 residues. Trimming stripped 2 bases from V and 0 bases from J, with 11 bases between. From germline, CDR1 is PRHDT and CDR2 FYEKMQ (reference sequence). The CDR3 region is CASSLRRTASYEQYF. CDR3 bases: TGTGCCAGCAGCTTACGGCGGACGGCCTCCTACGAGCAGTACTTC.

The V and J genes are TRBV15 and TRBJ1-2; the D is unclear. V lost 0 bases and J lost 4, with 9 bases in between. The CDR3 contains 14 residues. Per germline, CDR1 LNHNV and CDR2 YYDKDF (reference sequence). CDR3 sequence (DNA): TGTGCCACCAGCAGAGATGGCACCCGCTATGGCTACACCTTC. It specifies CATSRDGTRYGYTF.

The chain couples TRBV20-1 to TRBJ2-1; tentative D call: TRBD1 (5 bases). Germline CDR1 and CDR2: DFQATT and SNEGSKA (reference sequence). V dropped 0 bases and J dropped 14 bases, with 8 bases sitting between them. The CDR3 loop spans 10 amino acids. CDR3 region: CSARDREEFF. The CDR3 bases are TGCAGTGCTAGAGACAGGGAAGAGTTCTTC.

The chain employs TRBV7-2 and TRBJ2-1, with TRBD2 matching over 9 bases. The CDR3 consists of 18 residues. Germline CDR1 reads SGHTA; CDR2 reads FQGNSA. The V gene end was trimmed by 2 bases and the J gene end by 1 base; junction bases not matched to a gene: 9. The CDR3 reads CASSLRIGAGGSYNEQFF. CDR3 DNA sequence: TGTGCCAGCAGCTTAAGGATCGGGGCGGGAGGGTCCTACAATGAGCAGTTCTTC.

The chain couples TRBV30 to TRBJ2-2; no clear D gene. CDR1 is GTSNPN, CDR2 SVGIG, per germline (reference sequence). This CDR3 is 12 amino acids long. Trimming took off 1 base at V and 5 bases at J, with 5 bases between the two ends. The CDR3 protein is CAWSGGTGELFF. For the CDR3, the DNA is TGTGCCTGGAGTGGAGGTACCGGGGAGCTGTTTTTT.

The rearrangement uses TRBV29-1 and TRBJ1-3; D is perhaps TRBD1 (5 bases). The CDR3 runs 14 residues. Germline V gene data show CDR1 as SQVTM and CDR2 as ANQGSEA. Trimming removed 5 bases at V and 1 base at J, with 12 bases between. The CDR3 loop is CSVRGRQSGNTIYF. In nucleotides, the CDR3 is TGCAGCGTTAGGGGTCGACAGTCTGGAAACACCATATATTTT.

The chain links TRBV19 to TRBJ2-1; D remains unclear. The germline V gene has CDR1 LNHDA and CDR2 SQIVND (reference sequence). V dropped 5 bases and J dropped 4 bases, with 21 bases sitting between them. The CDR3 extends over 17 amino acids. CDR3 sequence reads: CASSPLRRSKTYNEQFF. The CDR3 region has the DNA TGTGCCAGTAGTCCCCTTCGGAGAAGCAAAACTTACAATGAGCAGTTCTTC.

This CDR3 reads CASSQDWIRPDTQYF. CDR3 in DNA: TGTGCCAGCAGCCAAGATTGGATTCGGCCAGATACGCAGTATTTT. The rearrangement joins TRBV14 to TRBJ2-3, with D uncertain. This CDR3 comprises 15 residues. The V gene lost 0 bases and the J gene lost 4 bases, with 11 bases spanning the gap. Per the germline V gene, CDR1 is SGHDN and CDR2 is FVKESK. Drawing the rest from reference TRBV14 and TRBJ2-3, the complete variable domain is EAGVTQFPSHSVIEKGQTVTLRCDPISGHDNLYWYRRVMGKEIKFLLHFVKESKQDESGMPNNRFLAERTGGTYSTLKVQPAELEDSGVYFCASSQDWIRPDTQYFGPGTRLTVL.

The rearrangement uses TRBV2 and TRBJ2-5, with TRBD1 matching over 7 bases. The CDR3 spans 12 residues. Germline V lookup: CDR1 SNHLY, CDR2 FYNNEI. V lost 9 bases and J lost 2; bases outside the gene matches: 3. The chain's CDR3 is CASQDRQETQYF. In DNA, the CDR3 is TGTGCCAGTCAGGACAGGCAAGAGACCCAGTACTTC. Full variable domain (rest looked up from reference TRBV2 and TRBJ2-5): EPEVTQTPSHQVTQMGQEVILRCVPISNHLYFYWYRQILGQKVEFLVSFYNNEISEKSEIFDDQFSVERPDGSNFTLKIRSTKLEDSAMYFCASQDRQETQYFGPGTRLLVL.

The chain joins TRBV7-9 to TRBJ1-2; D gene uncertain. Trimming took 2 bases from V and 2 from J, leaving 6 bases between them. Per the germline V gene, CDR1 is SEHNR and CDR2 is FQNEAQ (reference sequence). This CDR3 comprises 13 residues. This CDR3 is CASSLQANYGYTF. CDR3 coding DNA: TGTGCCAGCAGCTTACAGGCAAACTATGGCTACACCTTC.

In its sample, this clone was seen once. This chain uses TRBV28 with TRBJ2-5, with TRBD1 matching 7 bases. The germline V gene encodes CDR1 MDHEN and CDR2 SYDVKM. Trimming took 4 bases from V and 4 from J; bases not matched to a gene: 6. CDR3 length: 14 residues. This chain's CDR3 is CASSSWDRAETQYF. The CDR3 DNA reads TGTGCCAGCAGTTCATGGGACAGAGCAGAGACCCAGTACTTC.

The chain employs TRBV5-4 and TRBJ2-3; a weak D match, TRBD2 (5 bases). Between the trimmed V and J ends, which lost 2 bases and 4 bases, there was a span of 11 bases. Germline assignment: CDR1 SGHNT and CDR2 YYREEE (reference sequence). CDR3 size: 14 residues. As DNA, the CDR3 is TGTGCCAGCAGCTTAGGGCTAGCCCCAGATACGCAGTATTTT. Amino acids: CASSLGLAPDTQYF.

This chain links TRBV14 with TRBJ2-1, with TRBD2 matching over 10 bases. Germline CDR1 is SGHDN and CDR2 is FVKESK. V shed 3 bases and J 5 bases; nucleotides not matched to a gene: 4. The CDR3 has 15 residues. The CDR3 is CASSQLAGDHNEQFF. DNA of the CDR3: TGTGCCAGCAGCCAGCTAGCGGGAGATCACAATGAGCAGTTCTTC.

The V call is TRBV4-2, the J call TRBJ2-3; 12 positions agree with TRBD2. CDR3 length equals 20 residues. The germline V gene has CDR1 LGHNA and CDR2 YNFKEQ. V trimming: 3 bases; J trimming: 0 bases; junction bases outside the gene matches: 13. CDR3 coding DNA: TGTGCCAGCAGCCAGGAACCTAGCGGGAGGGGGACTTCTAGCACAGATACGCAGTATTTT. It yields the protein CASSQEPSGRGTSSTDTQYF.

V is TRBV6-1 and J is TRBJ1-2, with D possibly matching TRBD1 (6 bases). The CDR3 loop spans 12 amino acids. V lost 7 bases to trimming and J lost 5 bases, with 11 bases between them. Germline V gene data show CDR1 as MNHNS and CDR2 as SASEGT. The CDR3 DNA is TGTGCCAGCACCCCAGGGGATTATGGCTACACCTTC. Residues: CASTPGDYGYTF.